The rows below give T cell receptor beta chains drawn from one sample of a study of siplizumab effects on memory and regulatory T cells. Sequencing used immunoSEQ multiplex PCR; TCRdb keeps in-frame clones, though not all of them. The data show approximately 84,000 clones, around 93% seen once. Input material: CD8+ T cells sorted from blood. Source of these receptors: a human donor in good health. Each CDR3 is given with its conserved first and last residue. The D gene is left open where the match is weak. Size tells how often a clone was seen (once, few, many) or the class of an expanded clone, and some rows leave it out.

>TRBJ2-5|-|-|TRBV27
TGTGCCAGCAGTTTATGGCCTGGAGAGACCCAGTACTTC
CASSLWPGETQYF
>TRBJ2-7|-|-|TRBV7-6
TGTGCCAGCAGCTTAGCGTCATCCTACGAGCAGTACTTC
CASSLASSYEQYF
>TRBJ2-7|TRBD1|-|TRBV9
TGTGCCAGCAGCCCAGGGGACAGGAAGGTTGACGAGCAGTACTTC
CASSPGDRKVDEQYF
>TRBJ1-1|-|-|TRBV5-4
TGTGCCAGCAGCTTGTGGGGGGTAAGGGACACTGAAGCTTTCTTT
CASSLWGVRDTEAFF
>TRBJ1-1|-|-|TRBV6-5
TGTGCCAGCAGTAGGGGAAGTGGGATAAGCGCTGAAGCTTTCTTT
CASSRGSGISAEAFF
>TRBJ1-1|TRBD1|-|TRBV6-5
TGTGCCAGCAGTGAAAGGACAGGGGATGAAGCTTTCTTT
CASSERTGDEAFF
>TRBJ2-5|TRBD1|-|TRBV5-1
TGCGCCAGCAGCTTGTGGACAGGGGGCGTGGAGACCCAGTACTTC
CASSLWTGGVETQYF
>TRBJ2-3|-|-|TRBV9
TGTGCCAGCGGGGGTAGCGGAAGCACAGATACGCAGTATTTT
CASGGSGSTDTQYF
>TRBJ2-7|TRBD1|-|TRBV7-6
TGTGCCAGCAGCTCTTCGACAGGGCCCGGCGAGCAGTACTTC
CASSSSTGPGEQYF
>TRBJ2-1|-|-|TRBV27
TGTGCCAGCAGTTTTCAGGGTGCCAATGAGCAGTTCTTC
CASSFQGANEQFF
>TRBJ2-3|TRBD2|-|TRBV6-6
TGTGCCAGCAGAGGGACTAGCGGGATCGCAGATACGCAGTATTTT
CASRGTSGIADTQYF
>TRBJ2-1|-|-|TRBV5-1
TGCGCCAGCAGCTTGGCGGAGGGAGGTTTAAATGAGCAGTTCTTC
CASSLAEGGLNEQFF
>TRBJ1-1|-|-|TRBV27
TGTGCCAGCAGTCCCTGGATAAACACTGAAGCTTTCTTT
CASSPWINTEAFF
>TRBJ2-5|-|-|TRBV27
TGTGCGTGTGGAGAGAAAGAGACCCAGTACTTC
CACGEKETQYF
>TRBJ2-7|-|-|TRBV13
TGTGCCAGCAGCTTAGGACAGCCCCTCTCCTACGAGCAGTACTTC
CASSLGQPLSYEQYF
>TRBJ2-7|-|-|TRBV19
TGTGCCAGTAGTACCGGGCAGACCTACGAGCAGTACTTC
CASSTGQTYEQYF
>TRBJ2-7|-|-|TRBV5-1
TGCGCCAGCAGCGGATTTAGCCCAGGGGAGGGCGAGCAGTACTTC
CASSGFSPGEGEQYF
>TRBJ1-2|-|-|TRBV12-2
TGTGCAAGTCGCCGGAGACCGTGGGGCTACACCTTC
CASRRRPWGYTF
>TRBJ2-1|-|-|TRBV7-8
TGTGCCGCAGCCGAGGCGGGGAAATACAATGAGCAGTTCTTC
CAAAEAGKYNEQFF
>TRBJ2-2|TRBD1|-|TRBV14
TGTGCCAGCACCCCCAGGGGGTCCTACACCGGGGAGCTGTTTTTT
CASTPRGSYTGELFF
>TRBJ2-7|-|-|TRBV4-1
TGCGCCAGCAGCCAAGACCCCACCTACGAGCAGTACTTC
CASSQDPTYEQYF
>TRBJ2-7|TRBD1|-|TRBV6-6
TGTGCCAGCAGTTACTCGACAGGGGGCTACGAGCAGTACTTC
CASSYSTGGYEQYF
>TRBJ1-5|-|-|TRBV5-6
TGTGCCAGCACCAACCGGGCCTCCGCCAAGCCCCAGCATTTT
CASTNRASAKPQHF
>TRBJ2-1|-|-|TRBV29-1
TGCAGCGCTAGAGATCCTGGGAATGAGCAGTTCTTC
CSARDPGNEQFF
>TRBJ1-3|TRBD1|-|TRBV7-6
TGTGCCAGCAGCCAGGGGACAGCTCATAGCTCTGGAAACACCATATATTTT
CASSQGTAHSSGNTIYF
>TRBJ2-7|-|-|TRBV11-2
TGTGCCAGCAGCTTAGGGGGACAATCCTACGAGCAGTACTTC
CASSLGGQSYEQYF
>TRBJ1-5|-|-|TRBV11-2
TGTGCCAGCAGCTTAGATCTGTGGGGTAATCAGCCCCAGCATTTT
CASSLDLWGNQPQHF
>TRBJ2-7|TRBD2|-|TRBV7-2
TGTGCCAGCAGCTCGCTAGCGGGAGTTGAGCAGTACTTC
CASSSLAGVEQYF
>TRBJ2-2|-|-|TRBV27
TGTGCCAGCAGTTTAACAGCCGGGGAGCTGTTTTTT
CASSLTAGELFF
>TRBJ2-3|TRBD2|-|TRBV19
TGTGCCAGTAGTTGGACTAGCATCCGCACAGATACGCAGTATTTT
CASSWTSIRTDTQYF
>TRBJ1-2|-|-|TRBV29-1
TGCAGCGTTGAAGACAGGGGTGGCTACACCTTC
CSVEDRGGYTF
>TRBJ2-6|TRBD2|-|TRBV4-1
TGCGCTCCGGGCGGGAGCTCTGGGGCCAACGTCCTGACTTTC
CAPGGSSGANVLTF
>TRBJ1-1|-|-|TRBV7-9
TGTGCCAGCAGCTCCACATTTCAGAACACTGAAGCTTTCTTT
CASSSTFQNTEAFF
>TRBJ2-7|TRBD1|once|TRBV15
TGTGCCACCAGCAGACCTGACAGGGACAGCTCCTACGAGCAGTACTTC
CATSRPDRDSSYEQYF
>TRBJ1-1|TRBD1|-|TRBV5-6
TGTGCCAGCAGCCCCGGGACAGGGGATATACGGGTGGCTTTCTTT
CASSPGTGDIRVAFF
>TRBJ1-2|-|-|TRBV23-1
TGCGCCAGCAGTCAATCTTCCCGGACAGCAACGTGGGGCTACACCTTC
CASSQSSRTATWGYTF
>TRBJ1-2|-|-|TRBV29-1
TGCAGCGTTGGGCAGGGCCTAAACTATGGCTACACCTTC
CSVGQGLNYGYTF
>TRBJ2-7|-|-|TRBV6-1
TGTGCCAGCAGTGATCCCAGGGAAAAGCAGTACTTC
CASSDPREKQYF
>TRBJ1-1|-|once|TRBV6-1
TGTGCCAGCAGTTCCACTCCAGGGACCACTGAAGCTTTCTTT
CASSSTPGTTEAFF
>TRBJ2-3|TRBD1|-|TRBV9
TGTGCCAGCAGCCACGGTGACAGGGACGGCACAGATACGCAGTATTTT
CASSHGDRDGTDTQYF
>TRBJ2-1|-|once|TRBV5-1
TGCGCCAGCAGCTCCTCAGGGGGCGGAATAGCGGGAGAGCAGTTCTTC
CASSSSGGGIAGEQFF
>TRBJ2-4|TRBD2|-|TRBV5-4
TGTGCCAGCACCAATCGGGGGGATGACATTCAGTACTTC
CASTNRGDDIQYF
>TRBJ2-7|TRBD1|-|TRBV5-6
TGTGCCAGCAGCTACGGGACAGGGGGCTACGAGCAGTACTTC
CASSYGTGGYEQYF
>TRBJ2-1|-|-|TRBV14
TGTGCCAGCAGCCAAGCACAGGGTGTCAATGAGCAGTTCTTC
CASSQAQGVNEQFF